The T cell receptor beta chain under discussion was sequenced for a study of T cell clones after liver transplantation. The CDR3 extends over 13 amino acids. This clone was picked up a small number of times. The repertoire was sequenced with immunoSEQ multiplex PCR; TCRdb's copy has only in-frame clones and lacks some. Of fewer than 65,000 clones in the sample, 70% to 75% were seen once. The specimen comprised CD4+ T cells from blood, sampled at the 22-month timepoint. The chain employs TRBV1 and TRBJ1-2. TRBV1 is a recognized pseudogene. The origin of this receptor is a human patient who received a liver transplant. The graft donor may have contributed some T cells. The CDR3 coding sequence is TGCACCAGCAGCCAACGGGGTTACTATGGCTACACCTTC. Amino acids: CTSSQRGYYGYTF.